A selection of T cell receptor beta chains follows, all from one sample in a study of shared clonotypes between healthy human individuals. This table comes from immunoSEQ multiplex PCR, and its TCRdb copy is limited to in-frame clones, with some not included. This sample has roughly 640,000 clones, with roughly 97% found just once. Material: naive CD4+ T cells sorted from blood. The receptors were sampled from a woman aged 30 to 39 in good health. CDR3s include the opening cysteine and the closing phenylalanine or tryptophan. The D gene is left open where the match is weak. Not every row has a clone size; where given, it reads once, few, many or a size class.

j_call: TRBJ2-2
clone_size: .
v_call: TRBV7-8
d_call: .
cdr3_aa: CASSHQTTGVTGELFF
cdr3_nt: TGTGCCAGCAGCCACCAAACGACTGGGGTCACCGGGGAGCTGTTTTTT

j_call: TRBJ2-5
clone_size: .
v_call: TRBV2
d_call: TRBD2
cdr3_aa: CASSGRSGSGETQYF
cdr3_nt: TGTGCCAGCAGTGGACGAAGCGGGAGCGGGGAGACCCAGTACTTC

j_call: TRBJ2-7
clone_size: once
v_call: TRBV27
d_call: TRBD2
cdr3_aa: CASSPTQLAGVSYEQYF
cdr3_nt: TGTGCCAGCAGTCCAACCCAGTTAGCGGGAGTATCCTACGAGCAGTACTTC

j_call: TRBJ2-1
clone_size: .
v_call: TRBV5-4
d_call: TRBD2
cdr3_aa: CASSSLADGYNEQFF
cdr3_nt: TGTGCCAGCAGCTCCCTAGCGGACGGCTACAATGAGCAGTTCTTC

j_call: TRBJ2-7
clone_size: .
v_call: TRBV19
d_call: TRBD2
cdr3_aa: CASSPLADSYEQYF
cdr3_nt: TGTGCCAGTAGTCCACTAGCGGACTCCTACGAGCAGTACTTC

j_call: TRBJ2-7
clone_size: .
v_call: TRBV6-6
d_call: TRBD1
cdr3_aa: CASRPNRGPDEQYF
cdr3_nt: TGTGCCAGCAGACCGAACAGGGGGCCAGACGAGCAGTACTTC

j_call: TRBJ2-1
clone_size: .
v_call: TRBV11-2
d_call: .
cdr3_aa: CASSLDIYEQFF
cdr3_nt: TGTGCCAGCAGCTTAGATATCTATGAGCAGTTCTTC

j_call: TRBJ2-2
clone_size: .
v_call: TRBV5-4
d_call: .
cdr3_aa: CASSGGGGENTGELFF
cdr3_nt: TGTGCCAGCAGCGGGGGCGGGGGAGAGAACACCGGGGAGCTGTTTTTT

j_call: TRBJ1-1
clone_size: .
v_call: TRBV7-2
d_call: .
cdr3_aa: CASSLWGGRTEAFF
cdr3_nt: TGTGCCAGCAGCTTATGGGGGGGCAGAACTGAAGCTTTCTTT

j_call: TRBJ1-5
clone_size: .
v_call: TRBV5-4
d_call: .
cdr3_aa: CASSFDGHQPQHF
cdr3_nt: TGTGCCAGCAGCTTCGACGGTCATCAGCCCCAGCATTTT

j_call: TRBJ2-7
clone_size: .
v_call: TRBV28
d_call: .
cdr3_aa: CASTAPVGGPYEQYF
cdr3_nt: TGTGCCAGCACTGCGCCGGTGGGGGGCCCCTACGAGCAGTACTTC

j_call: TRBJ2-1
clone_size: .
v_call: TRBV28
d_call: TRBD2
cdr3_aa: CASSIGRAQNEQFF
cdr3_nt: TGTGCCAGCAGCATCGGGAGGGCCCAGAATGAGCAGTTCTTC

j_call: TRBJ1-2
clone_size: .
v_call: TRBV19
d_call: .
cdr3_aa: CASSIDGFRTDPIYGYTF
cdr3_nt: TGTGCCAGTAGTATAGATGGCTTTAGGACAGATCCTATCTATGGCTACACCTTC

j_call: TRBJ2-2
clone_size: .
v_call: TRBV2
d_call: .
cdr3_aa: CASSEEVVGGELFF
cdr3_nt: TGTGCCAGCAGTGAAGAGGTGGTTGGCGGGGAGCTGTTTTTT

j_call: TRBJ2-7
clone_size: .
v_call: TRBV9
d_call: TRBD1
cdr3_aa: CASSAHGQGVSHEQYF
cdr3_nt: TGTGCCAGCAGTGCCCATGGACAGGGGGTTAGCCACGAGCAGTACTTC

j_call: TRBJ1-5
clone_size: .
v_call: TRBV5-1
d_call: .
cdr3_aa: CASSLGQNNQPQHF
cdr3_nt: TGCGCCAGCAGCTTGGGACAGAACAATCAGCCCCAGCATTTT

j_call: TRBJ1-5
clone_size: .
v_call: TRBV7-2
d_call: .
cdr3_aa: CASSSTGYNQPQHF
cdr3_nt: TGTGCCAGCAGTTCCACAGGGTACAATCAGCCCCAGCATTTT

j_call: TRBJ2-7
clone_size: .
v_call: TRBV5-6
d_call: .
cdr3_aa: CASSLGPADEQYF
cdr3_nt: TGTGCCAGCAGCCTGGGGCCGGCTGACGAGCAGTACTTC

j_call: TRBJ2-7
clone_size: .
v_call: TRBV30
d_call: .
cdr3_aa: CATTFRSAGKYEQYF
cdr3_nt: TGTGCCACAACCTTTAGGTCGGCAGGAAAATACGAGCAGTACTTC

j_call: TRBJ2-1
clone_size: once
v_call: TRBV2
d_call: .
cdr3_aa: CASRPLVNGQFF
cdr3_nt: TGTGCCAGCAGGCCTCTTGTCAATGGGCAGTTCTTC

j_call: TRBJ1-4
clone_size: .
v_call: TRBV6-1
d_call: TRBD1
cdr3_aa: CAAWPGQGGEKLFF
cdr3_nt: TGTGCCGCTTGGCCGGGACAGGGAGGTGAAAAACTGTTTTTT

j_call: TRBJ2-5
clone_size: once
v_call: TRBV6-5
d_call: .
cdr3_aa: CASSYRQDPATQYF
cdr3_nt: TGTGCCAGCAGTTATCGACAGGACCCAGCGACCCAGTACTTC

j_call: TRBJ2-7
clone_size: .
v_call: TRBV18
d_call: .
cdr3_aa: CASSPAEGYEQYF
cdr3_nt: TGTGCCAGCTCACCGGCGGAAGGTTACGAGCAGTACTTC

j_call: TRBJ1-4
clone_size: .
v_call: TRBV29-1
d_call: .
cdr3_aa: CSARGVGGEKLFF
cdr3_nt: TGCAGCGCAAGGGGTGTAGGGGGGGAAAAACTGTTTTTT

j_call: TRBJ2-7
clone_size: once
v_call: TRBV5-1
d_call: .
cdr3_aa: CASSHGASGAIDEQYF
cdr3_nt: TGCGCCAGCAGCCATGGGGCTTCGGGAGCAATTGATGAGCAGTACTTC

j_call: TRBJ2-2
clone_size: .
v_call: TRBV28
d_call: TRBD1
cdr3_aa: CASSRQGPDTGELFF
cdr3_nt: TGTGCCAGCAGTCGACAGGGGCCCGACACCGGGGAGCTGTTTTTT